A single sample is the source of the 17 T cell receptor beta chains below, sequenced in a study of shared clonotypes between healthy human individuals. TCRdb's table, derived via immunoSEQ multiplex PCR, lists solely in-frame clones and lacks some. The sample includes about 500,000 clones, roughly four fifths of them seen just once. Sequencing was done on a sample of PBMCs. These receptors were obtained from a woman aged 40 to 55 in good health. Some clones in this sample may be carry-over from other donors' samples.

V usage is TRBV2 and J usage is TRBJ2-7; 8 positions agree with TRBD2. From germline, CDR1 is SNHLY and CDR2 FYNNEI. V gave up 1 base and J gave up 7 bases; unmatched junction bases: 6. The CDR3 length is 14 residues. This CDR3 reads CASSEDWAGGEQYF. The CDR3 DNA reads TGTGCCAGCAGTGAAGACTGGGCGGGGGGTGAGCAGTACTTC.

The chain has TRBV30 and TRBJ1-5, with unresolved D. The CDR3 is 12 residues long. With 1 base removed from V and 4 bases from J, the gap between germline ends came to 5 bases. Germline V lookup: CDR1 GTSNPN, CDR2 SVGIG (reference sequence). The CDR3 nucleotides are TGTGCCTGGAGTGACCGTAATCAGCCCCAGCATTTT. Protein product: CAWSDRNQPQHF.

The chain couples TRBV13 to TRBJ2-7; TRBD2 matches 8 bases. The V and J ends lost 1 base and 3 bases, in that order; junction bases with no gene match: 8. The CDR3 consists of 16 residues. Germline V gives CDR1 PRHDT, CDR2 FYEKMQ (reference sequence). The CDR3, as DNA: TGTGCCAGCAGCTTAGTTCGGACGGCGGGGGGCTACGAGCAGTACTTC. This sequence encodes CASSLVRTAGGYEQYF.

This chain joins TRBV29-1 and TRBJ2-1; no clear D gene. From germline, CDR1 is SQVTM and CDR2 ANQGSEA. The CDR3 loop spans 11 amino acids. The V end lost 7 bases, the J end lost 7 bases, and 11 bases lay between the germline ends. This CDR3 reads CSGAESNEQFF. The CDR3 region has the DNA TGCAGCGGTGCGGAGTCGAATGAGCAGTTCTTC.

The V call is TRBV9, the J call TRBJ1-4; 7 bases fit TRBD1. CDR1 is SGDLS and CDR2 is YYNGEE in the germline V gene. The CDR3 has 15 residues. V shed 6 bases and J 1 base; nucleotides not matched to a gene: 6. CDR3 in DNA: TGTGCCAGCACCCCAGGGGGGGGAACTAATGAAAAACTGTTTTTT. It yields the protein CASTPGGGTNEKLFF.

The rearrangement links TRBV15 to TRBJ2-1; D may be TRBD2 (5 bases). This CDR3 region has 14 residues. Germline V gene lookup returns CDR1 LNHNV and CDR2 YYDKDF (reference sequence). V lost 0 bases and J lost 9, with 12 bases in between. Here the CDR3 reads CATSRDLDSGEQFF. The CDR3 DNA reads as TGTGCCACCAGCAGAGATTTGGACTCCGGTGAGCAGTTCTTC. The whole variable domain, filled in from reference TRBV15 and TRBJ2-1, reads DAMVIQNPRYQVTQFGKPVTLSCSQTLNHNVMYWYQQKSSQAPKLLFHYYDKDFNNEADTPDNFQSRRPNTSFCFLDIRSPGLGDTAMYLCATSRDLDSGEQFFGPGTRLTVL.

The chain carries TRBV5-6 and TRBJ2-7; D may match TRBD1 or TRBD2 (5 bases each). The germline V gene encodes CDR1 SGHDT and CDR2 YYEEEE. The CDR3 is 12 amino acids. V was clipped by 4 bases and J by 2 bases, with 7 bases between them. The CDR3 bases are TGTGCCAGCAGCCGGGACCCCTACGAGCAGTACTTC. It translates to CASSRDPYEQYF.

The V and J genes are TRBV7-2 and TRBJ2-1, with 7 nucleotides matching TRBD2. V trimming: 1 base; J trimming: 2 bases; junction bases outside the gene matches: 5. This CDR3 region has 16 residues. The V gene's germline CDR1 is SGHTA and CDR2 FQGNSA. CDR3 loop: CASSLGSSGTYNEQFF. The CDR3 region has the DNA TGTGCCAGCAGCTTAGGGTCTAGCGGAACCTACAATGAGCAGTTCTTC.

This chain links TRBV5-4 with TRBJ2-3; D uncertain. With 4 bases removed from V and 2 bases from J, the gap between germline ends came to 11 bases. CDR1 is SGHNT, CDR2 YYREEE, per germline (reference sequence). The CDR3 is made up of 14 amino acids. CDR3 amino acids: CASSPDFPTDTQYF. CDR3 coding DNA: TGTGCCAGCAGCCCTGATTTCCCCACAGATACGCAGTATTTT.

The rearrangement links TRBV11-2 to TRBJ1-3; TRBD2 might be the D (6 bases). The J call may be faulty, since TRBJ2-2 better matches the DNA end. This CDR3 has 13 amino acids. Germline values: CDR1 SGHAT, CDR2 FQNNGV. The CDR3 DNA reads TGTGCCAGCAGCTTAGGGGGGGCCGGGGAGCTGTTTTTT. Its protein is CASSLGGAGELFF.

J is TRBJ2-5 and V is TRBV11-3; D is possibly TRBD2 (6 bases). This CDR3 spans 15 amino acids. Germline CDR1 SGHNT, CDR2 YENEEA. Trimming pared 1 base from V and 1 base from J, leaving 10 bases between. CDR3 sequence: CASSLVAGPQETQYF. For the CDR3, the DNA is TGTGCCAGCAGCTTAGTGGCGGGGCCCCAAGAGACCCAGTACTTC.

This chain links TRBV29-1 with TRBJ2-1; no definite D call. CDR3 length: 11 residues. V was shortened by 4 bases and J by 7 bases, with 8 bases between the two germline ends. CDR1 is SQVTM and CDR2 is ANQGSEA in the germline V gene. CDR3 in amino acids: CSVVLPNEQFF. The CDR3 DNA reads TGCAGCGTTGTTTTACCAAATGAGCAGTTCTTC.

The rearrangement joins TRBV19 to TRBJ1-4, with 7 nucleotides matching TRBD1. The CDR3 covers 14 residues. CDR1 LNHDA and CDR2 SQIVND come from the germline V gene (reference sequence). Trimming removed 6 bases from V and 7 bases from J; junction bases left unmatched: 8. CDR3 coding DNA: TGTGCCAGTAGGCCGACAGGGAGAGGTGAAAAACTGTTTTTT. The encoded protein is CASRPTGRGEKLFF.

V gene TRBV7-2 combines with J gene TRBJ1-2, with D hard to call. V lost 5 bases and J lost 2, with 9 bases in between. CDR3 length: 13 residues. Germline-derived CDR1 and CDR2 are SGHTA and FQGNSA. The CDR3 sequence: CASSPDKNYGYTF. DNA of the CDR3: TGTGCCAGCAGCCCAGACAAAAACTATGGCTACACCTTC.

The chain carries TRBV11-2 and TRBJ2-7; 12 nucleotides line up with TRBD2. V was pared by 5 bases and J by 4 bases, with 6 bases of the junction left unmatched. CDR1 is SGHAT and CDR2 is FQNNGV in the germline V gene. The CDR3 has 15 amino acids. CDR3 in DNA: TGTGCCAGCAGCCCTCGGACTAGCGGGATATACGAGCAGTACTTC. Translating it yields CASSPRTSGIYEQYF.

Comment on this clone: It differs at one base from a far larger clone, so likely a read error. The chain combines TRBV27 with TRBJ1-3; D unresolved. The V gene's germline CDR1 is MNHEY and CDR2 SMNVEV (reference sequence). V gave up 0 bases and J gave up 2 bases, with 5 bases separating them. CDR3 length: 14 residues. In DNA, the CDR3 is TGTGCCAGCAGTTTATCCTTCCCTGGAAACACCATATATTTT. Translated: CASSLSFPGNTIYF.

The chain recombines TRBV5-4 with TRBJ1-5; D is uncertain. The V gene lost 1 base and the J gene lost 4 bases, with 9 bases spanning the gap. Looked up from germline, CDR1 is SGHNT and CDR2 is YYREEE (reference sequence). This CDR3 has 14 residues. Here the CDR3 reads CASSLRGENQPQHF. CDR3 DNA sequence: TGTGCCAGCAGCTTGCGGGGTGAAAATCAGCCCCAGCATTTT.